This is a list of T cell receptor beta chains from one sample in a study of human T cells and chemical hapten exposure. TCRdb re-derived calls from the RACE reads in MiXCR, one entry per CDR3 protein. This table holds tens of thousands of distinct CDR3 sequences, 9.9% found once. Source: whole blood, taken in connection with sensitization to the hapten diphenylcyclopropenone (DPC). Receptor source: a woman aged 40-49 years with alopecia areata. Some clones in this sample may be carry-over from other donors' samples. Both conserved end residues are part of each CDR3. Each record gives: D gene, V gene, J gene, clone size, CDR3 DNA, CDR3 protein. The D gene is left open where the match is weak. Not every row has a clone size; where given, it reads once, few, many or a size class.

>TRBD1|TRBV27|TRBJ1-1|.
TGTGCCAGCAGCCCGGGGACAGGGCCGACTGAAGCTTTCTTT
CASSPGTGPTEAFF
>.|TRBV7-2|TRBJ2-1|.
TGTGCCAGCAGCCCTGACTCTAGCTCCTACAATGAGCAGTTCTTC
CASSPDSSSYNEQFF
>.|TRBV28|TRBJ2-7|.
TGTGCCAGCAGCCACTACGAGCAGTACTTC
CASSHYEQYF
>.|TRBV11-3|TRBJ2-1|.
TGTGCCAGCAGCTTTCGTGGCGGGGAGGACAATGAGCAGTTCTTC
CASSFRGGEDNEQFF
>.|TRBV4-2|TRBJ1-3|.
TGTGCCAGCAGCCACCCAGGAAACACCATATATTTT
CASSHPGNTIYF
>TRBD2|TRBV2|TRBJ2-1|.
TGTGCCAGCAGAGAAAGCGGGGGCTTCTCCTACAATGAGCAGTTCTTC
CASRESGGFSYNEQFF
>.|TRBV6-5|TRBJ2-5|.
TGTGCCAGCAGCCCACGATCCGGGGAGACCCAGTACTTC
CASSPRSGETQYF
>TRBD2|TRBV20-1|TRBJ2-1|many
TGCAGTGCTAGAGATAACGTCGGGACTAGCGGGTTCTTC
CSARDNVGTSGFF
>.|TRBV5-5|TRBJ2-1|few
TGTGCCAGCAGCTTCTCCCCCAATGAGCAGTTCTTC
CASSFSPNEQFF
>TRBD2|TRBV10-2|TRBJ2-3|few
TGCGCCAGCAGAGCCGAGACTAGCCCAGATACGCAGTATTTT
CASRAETSPDTQYF
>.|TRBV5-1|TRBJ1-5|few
TGCGCCAGCAGCTTGGAGGTAGGCAATCAGCCCCAGCATTTT
CASSLEVGNQPQHF
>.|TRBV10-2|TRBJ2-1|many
TGCGCCAGCAGTGACCCGCTCCCCTTCCTCTACAATGAGCAGTTCTTC
CASSDPLPFLYNEQFF
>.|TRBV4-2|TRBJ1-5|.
TGTGCCAGCAGCCAAGAAACAGATCAGCCCCAGCATTTT
CASSQETDQPQHF
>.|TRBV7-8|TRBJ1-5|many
TGTGCCAGCAGCCTCGACCCCAATCAGCCCCAGCATTTT
CASSLDPNQPQHF
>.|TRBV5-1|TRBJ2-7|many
TGCGCCAGCAGCGGAGCAGGAGGAGCCTCCTACGAGCAGTACTTC
CASSGAGGASYEQYF
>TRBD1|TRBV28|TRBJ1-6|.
TGTGCCAGCAGTCGTCCCGGGACAGGGGATTCACCCCTCCACTTT
CASSRPGTGDSPLHF
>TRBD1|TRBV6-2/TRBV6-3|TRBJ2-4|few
TGTGCCAGCAGTTGGAGGACAGGGGGGAAAAGCAAAAACATTCAGTACTTC
CASSWRTGGKSKNIQYF
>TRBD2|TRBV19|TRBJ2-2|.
TGTGCCAGTAGTTTTACTAGCGGGGGTTCGAACACCGGGGAGCTGTTTTTT
CASSFTSGGSNTGELFF
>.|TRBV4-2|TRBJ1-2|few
TGTGCCAGCAGCCAAGATTCCGGGGCCACTAACTATGGCTACACCTTC
CASSQDSGATNYGYTF
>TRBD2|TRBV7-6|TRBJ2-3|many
TGTGCCAGCAGCCCAAGCGGGGGGGCGGGAGATACGCAGTATTTT
CASSPSGGAGDTQYF
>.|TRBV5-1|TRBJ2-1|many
TGCGCCAGCAGCTCCTGGAGCCCCAGCTCCTACAATGAGCAGTTCTTC
CASSSWSPSSYNEQFF
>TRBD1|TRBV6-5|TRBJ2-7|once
TGTGCCAGCAGTTACTCTATGGGGGACAGCTTATTACCCTACGAGCAGTACTTC
CASSYSMGDSLLPYEQYF
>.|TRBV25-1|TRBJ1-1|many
TGTGCCAGCAGTGAATGGCGGGGGCGCCGTACTGAAGCTTTCTTT
CASSEWRGRRTEAFF
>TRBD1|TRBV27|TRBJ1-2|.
TGTGCCAGCAGATCCGCTGGGACAGGGGGGGATGGCTACACCTTC
CASRSAGTGGDGYTF
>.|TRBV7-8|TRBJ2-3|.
TGTGCCAGCAGAAAAACACGACAGTCAGATACGCAGTATTTT
CASRKTRQSDTQYF
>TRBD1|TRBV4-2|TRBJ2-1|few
TGTGCCAGCAGCCAAGATAAGGGGGTAACAGGGGAAAATGAGCAGTTCTTC
CASSQDKGVTGENEQFF
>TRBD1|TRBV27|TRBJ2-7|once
TGTGCCAGCAGTTCCTATTCAGGGGGAACAGGAGAGCAGTACTTC
CASSSYSGGTGEQYF
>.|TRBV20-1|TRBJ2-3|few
TGCAGTGCTCGCCGGGGCTCTATCACAGATACGCAGTATTTT
CSARRGSITDTQYF
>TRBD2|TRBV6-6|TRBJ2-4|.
TGTGCCAGCAGTTCAATTAGCGGGGGGGCCATTCAGTACTTC
CASSSISGGAIQYF
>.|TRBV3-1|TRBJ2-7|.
TGTGCCAGCAGCCAAGAGGTCGGACCCTACGAGCAGTACTTC
CASSQEVGPYEQYF
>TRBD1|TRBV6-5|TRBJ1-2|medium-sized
TGTGCCAGCAGGGCACCAGGACAGGGCGAAAACTATGGCTACACCTTC
CASRAPGQGENYGYTF
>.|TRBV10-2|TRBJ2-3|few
TGCGCCAGCAGTGAGCGATGGGGCACAGATACGCAGTATTTT
CASSERWGTDTQYF
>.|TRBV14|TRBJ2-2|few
TGTGCCAGCAGCATGCGGTGGCCATCGAACACCGGGGAGCTGTTTTTT
CASSMRWPSNTGELFF
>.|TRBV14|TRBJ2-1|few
TGTGCCAGCAGCCAACCGGGGGCAGGGCCCTACAATGAGCAGTTCTTC
CASSQPGAGPYNEQFF
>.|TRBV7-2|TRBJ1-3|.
TGTGCCAGCAGCTTCACAGGGAAGGGATCTGAAAACACCATATATTTT
CASSFTGKGSENTIYF
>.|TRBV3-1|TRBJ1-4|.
TGTGCCAGCAGATACCGGACGCCCCAGTTTAATTTGGCCCATAATGAAAAACTGTTTTTT
CASRYRTPQFNLAHNEKLFF
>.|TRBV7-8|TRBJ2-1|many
TGTGCCAGCAGCTTAACTGGGTACAATGAGCAGTTCTTC
CASSLTGYNEQFF
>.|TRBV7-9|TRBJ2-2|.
TGTGCCAGCAGCTTAAGTCAGACGAACACCGGGGAGCTGTTTTTT
CASSLSQTNTGELFF
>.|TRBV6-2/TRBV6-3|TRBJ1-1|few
TGTGCCAGCAGAAGGACGGTCATGAACACTGAAGCTTTCTTT
CASRRTVMNTEAFF
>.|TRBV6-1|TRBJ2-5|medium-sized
TGTGCCAGCAGTGAATGGGGGAGTCAAGAGACCCAGTACTTC
CASSEWGSQETQYF
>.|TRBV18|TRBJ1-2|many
TGTGCCAGCTCACCACAGCAGGGAGCTAACTATGGCTACACCTTC
CASSPQQGANYGYTF
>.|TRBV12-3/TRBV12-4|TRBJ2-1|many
TGTGCCAGCAGTTCCCCACCCGGGGGCCCTAGCTCCTACAATGAGCAGTTCTTC
CASSSPPGGPSSYNEQFF
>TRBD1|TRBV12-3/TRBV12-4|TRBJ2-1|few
TGTGCCAGCCGTTCGGCAGGGGGCCGAGTTGAAGGGCAGTTCTTC
CASRSAGGRVEGQFF
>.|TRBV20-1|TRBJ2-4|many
TGCAGTGCTGCACAGAGCGCCAAAAACATTCAGTACTTC
CSAAQSAKNIQYF
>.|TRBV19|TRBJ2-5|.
TGTGCCAGTAGCCCTACACGAGGAGGGTTGGAGACCCAGTACTTC
CASSPTRGGLETQYF
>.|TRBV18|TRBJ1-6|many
TGTGCCAGCTCACAGGACAGAAGGAATTCACCCCTCCACTTT
CASSQDRRNSPLHF